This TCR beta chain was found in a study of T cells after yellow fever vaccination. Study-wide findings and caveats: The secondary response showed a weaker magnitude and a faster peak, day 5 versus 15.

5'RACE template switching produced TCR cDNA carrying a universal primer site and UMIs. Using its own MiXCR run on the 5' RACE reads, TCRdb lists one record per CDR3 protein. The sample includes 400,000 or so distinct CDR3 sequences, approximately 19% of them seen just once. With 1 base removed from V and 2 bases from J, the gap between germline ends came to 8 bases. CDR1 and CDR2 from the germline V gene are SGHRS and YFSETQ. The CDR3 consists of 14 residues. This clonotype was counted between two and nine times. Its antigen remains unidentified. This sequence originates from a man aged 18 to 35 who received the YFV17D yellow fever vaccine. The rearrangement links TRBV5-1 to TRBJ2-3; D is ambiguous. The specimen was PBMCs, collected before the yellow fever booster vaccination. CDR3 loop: CASSLSVLTDTQYF. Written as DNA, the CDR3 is TGCGCCAGCAGCTTGTCGGTTCTCACAGATACGCAGTATTTT.